This TCR beta chain was found in a study of control samples from healthy donors and cancer patients. Germline CDR1 reads MDHEN; CDR2 reads SYDVKM. V lost 6 bases and J lost 5; bases outside the gene matches: 12. The CDR3 has 15 amino acids. This clone has just one count. Sequencing used immunoSEQ multiplex PCR; TCRdb keeps in-frame clones, though not all of them. The sample has 150,000 or so clones, 94% seen once. The sequencing sample was made of blood. The chain combines TRBV28 with TRBJ2-5; the match to TRBD1 covers 7 bases. The TCR sequence derives from a man in his forties or fifties in good health. The CDR3 sequence is CASSPGDSRSETQYF. CDR3 coding DNA: TGTGCCAGCAGCCCTGGGGACAGCCGCTCGGAGACCCAGTACTTC.